A single sample is the source of the 24 T cell receptor beta chains below, sequenced in a study of T cells in Graves' hyperthyroidism and ophthalmopathy. TCR beta CDR3 regions were amplified from RNA. When the TCR CDR3 underwent first-round RT-PCR, the HTBI primer set was used. TCRdb used MiXCR to reprocess the multiplex PCR reads, holding one entry per CDR3 protein. The sample carries 500,000 to 550,000 distinct CDR3 sequences, about 20% recorded once. Material: blood. All receptors derive from a man between 35 and 55 years old with Graves' ophthalmopathy.

The sample holds many counts of this clonotype. The V and J genes are TRBV11-2 and TRBJ1-1; 7 bases line up with TRBD1. Germline CDR1 and CDR2: SGHAT and FQNNGV. This CDR3 spans 13 amino acids. V gave up 1 base and J gave up 6 bases; unmatched junction bases: 2. The CDR3 region is CASSLGGGAEAFF. CDR3 DNA sequence: TGTGCCAGCAGCTTAGGAGGGGGCGCTGAAGCTTTCTTT.

In the case of this clonotype: A read error may explain this, as a much larger clone is one base away. The chain is built from TRBV7-9 and TRBJ2-7, with 7 bases fitting TRBD2. The CDR3 contains 14 residues. The germline gives CDR1 SEHNR, CDR2 FQNEAQ (reference sequence). V was pared by 10 bases and J by 2 bases, with 11 bases of the junction left unmatched. The CDR3 protein is CAILRAGSAYEQYF. The CDR3 DNA reads TGTGCCATATTAAGAGCGGGATCTGCCTACGAGCAGTACTTC.

This chain connects TRBV15 to TRBJ2-1; possible D gene TRBD1, 6 bases. Per germline, CDR1 LNHNV and CDR2 YYDKDF (reference sequence). The CDR3 loop spans 16 amino acids. Trimming took off 1 base at V and 8 bases at J, with 18 bases between the two ends. The CDR3 coding sequence is TGTGCCACCAGCAGAGGGAACAGGGTCCCGGGGCATGAGCAGTTCTTC. Translation: CATSRGNRVPGHEQFF.

The table lists this clonotype with a few counts. V and J are TRBV5-1 and TRBJ2-7, with TRBD2 matching over 16 bases. CDR3 length: 18 amino acids. The germline CDR1 and CDR2 sequences are SGHRS and YFSETQ. V was pared by 5 bases and J by 1 base, with 9 bases of the junction left unmatched. The CDR3 loop is CASSPGLAGGLVSYEQYF. The CDR3 DNA follows: TGCGCCAGCAGTCCGGGACTAGCGGGGGGGTTAGTGTCCTACGAGCAGTACTTC. Supplemented by reference TRBV5-1 and TRBJ2-7, the full variable domain reads KAGVTQTPRYLIKTRGQQVTLSCSPISGHRSVSWYQQTPGQGLQFLFEYFSETQRNKGNFPGRFSGRQFSNSRSEMNVSTLELGDSALYLCASSPGLAGGLVSYEQYFGPGTRLTVT.

This clonotype was counted at least ten times. The chain recombines TRBV2 with TRBJ1-3; D remains unclear. Per germline, CDR1 SNHLY and CDR2 FYNNEI. The CDR3 covers 13 residues. V was shortened by 3 bases and J by 3 bases, with 6 bases between the two germline ends. CDR3 DNA sequence: TGTGCCAGCAGTGAGAATTTTGGAAACACCATATATTTT. It encodes CASSENFGNTIYF.

This clonotype has at least ten counts. This chain joins TRBV28 and TRBJ2-5; 8 bases line up with TRBD2. Germline values: CDR1 MDHEN, CDR2 SYDVKM. This CDR3 comprises 17 residues. Losses at the gene ends were 4 bases for V and 4 bases for J; bases not matched to a gene: 14. Here the CDR3 reads CASSSLRLGLAGETQYF. The CDR3 nucleotides read TGTGCCAGCAGTTCGTTGCGACTTGGACTAGCAGGAGAGACCCAGTACTTC. The full variable domain, with the rest looked up from reference TRBV28 and TRBJ2-5, is DVKVTQSSRYLVKRTGEKVFLECVQDMDHENMFWYRQDPGLGLRLIYFSYDVKMKEKGDIPEGYSVSREKKERFSLILESASTNQTSMYLCASSSLRLGLAGETQYFGPGTRLLVL.

In this sample, this clonotype turned up many times. This chain uses TRBV11-1 with TRBJ2-1; 7 bases line up with TRBD1. V shed 4 bases and J 12 bases; nucleotides not matched to a gene: 3. CDR1 and CDR2 (germline): SGHAT, FQDESV (reference sequence). The CDR3 extends over 11 amino acids. Written as DNA, the CDR3 is TGTGCCAGCAGCTACGGGACAGCGCAGTTCTTC. Protein sequence: CASSYGTAQFF. Supplemented by reference TRBV11-1 and TRBJ2-1, the full variable domain reads EAEVAQSPRYKITEKSQAVAFWCDPISGHATLYWYRQILGQGPELLVQFQDESVVDDSQLPKDRFSAERLKGVDSTLKIQPAELGDSAMYLCASSYGTAQFFGPGTRLTVL.

The gene calls are TRBV7-2 and TRBJ2-3; D might be TRBD2 (6 bases). Germline V gene sequence: CDR1 SGHTA, CDR2 FQGNSA. Trimming pared 5 bases from V and 8 bases from J, leaving 17 bases between. The CDR3 runs 14 residues. The CDR3 sequence: CASSLQKAGSTQYF. As DNA, the CDR3 is TGTGCCAGCAGCCTTCAGAAAGCGGGCTCTACGCAGTATTTT.

The chain has TRBV6-2 or TRBV6-3 and TRBJ2-7, with D unresolved. The CDR3 is made up of 12 amino acids. V lost 2 bases and J lost 3, with 5 bases in between. The germline V gene has CDR1 MNHEY and CDR2 SVGEGT. The CDR3 loop reads CASSYGRYEQYF. The CDR3 bases are TGTGCCAGCAGTTACGGTCGCTACGAGCAGTACTTC.

V and J are TRBV6-2 or TRBV6-3 and TRBJ1-6; D may be TRBD1 (5 bases). Deletions cut 11 bases from V and 5 bases from J, with 16 bases between. The CDR3 has 14 residues. Germline V gives CDR1 MNHEY, CDR2 SVGEGT. CDR3 bases: TGTGCCTCCTCTGGGGCAGTGAATAATTCACCCCTCCACTTT. This translates into CASSGAVNNSPLHF.

As to this clonotype: This may arise from a read error, as a much more abundant clone is one base away. The chain carries TRBV18 and TRBJ1-1; no clear D. Germline loops: CDR1 KGHSH, CDR2 LQKENI. The CDR3 is 15 residues long. The CDR3 region is CASSPPKVLNTGAFF. The CDR3 DNA sequence: TGTGCCAGCTCACCACCTAAGGTACTGAACACTGGAGCTTTCTTT.

This clonotype was counted ten times or more. The V call is TRBV20-1, the J call TRBJ2-7; 9 bases map to TRBD2. The CDR3 contains 14 residues. Trimming removed 6 bases from V and 6 bases from J; junction bases left unmatched: 12. Germline-derived CDR1 and CDR2 are DFQATT and SNEGSKA (reference sequence). CDR3 coding DNA: TGCAGTGCCCCAAGGGCGGGGGGGCCGGCCGAGCAGTACTTC. Translation: CSAPRAGGPAEQYF.

The V gene is TRBV20-1, the J gene TRBJ2-1, with TRBD2 identical over 10 bases. Per germline, CDR1 DFQATT and CDR2 SNEGSKA (reference sequence). The CDR3 is made up of 17 amino acids. V shed 3 bases and J 5 bases; nucleotides not matched to a gene: 13. The CDR3 loop is CSASGIAGGRFDNEQFF. CDR3 nucleotides: TGCAGTGCTAGTGGTATAGCGGGGGGCCGCTTCGACAATGAGCAGTTCTTC.

At least ten counts were recorded for this clonotype. This chain uses TRBV12-3 or TRBV12-4 with TRBJ2-7; tentative D call: TRBD1 (6 bases). The CDR3 covers 12 residues. Trimming shortened V by 3 bases and J by 6 bases, and 9 bases separated the two germline ends. As DNA, the CDR3 is TGTGCCAGCAGTTTTAGGGGGAGCGAGCAGTACTTC. Its translation is CASSFRGSEQYF.

This chain uses TRBV19 with TRBJ1-1; no clear D. Germline V lookup: CDR1 LNHDA, CDR2 SQIVND (reference sequence). The CDR3 covers 12 residues. The ends were cut back, 3 bases at V and 9 bases at J, with 11 bases in the middle. The CDR3 sequence is CASSIGVGKAFF. The CDR3 bases are TGTGCCAGTAGTATCGGGGTGGGCAAAGCTTTCTTT.

This clonotype was observed a handful of times. The V gene is TRBV7-9, the J gene TRBJ2-3; a possible D gene is TRBD2 (5 bases). The CDR3 runs to 16 residues. Germline CDR1 and CDR2: SEHNR and FQNEAQ (reference sequence). Trimming removed 2 bases at V and 2 bases at J, with 14 bases between. The chain's CDR3 is CASSLSEGSSTDTQYF. The DNA for the CDR3 is TGTGCCAGCAGCTTAAGTGAGGGATCTTCCACAGATACGCAGTATTTT.

This clonotype was found many times. This sequence joins TRBV18 and TRBJ1-1; D may be TRBD1 (5 bases). There are 14 residues in the CDR3. V was cut by 6 bases and J by 6 bases, with 17 bases left in between. The V gene's germline CDR1 is KGHSH and CDR2 LQKENI. The CDR3 region has the DNA TGTGCCAGCTCCCGCACCTTCGGGGGTCCTGAAGCTTTCTTT. Translation: CASSRTFGGPEAFF. Full variable domain (outside the CDR3, taken from reference TRBV18 and TRBJ1-1): NAGVMQNPRHLVRRRGQEARLRCSPMKGHSHVYWYRQLPEEGLKFMVYLQKENIIDESGMPKERFSAEFPKEGPSILRIQQVVRGDSAAYFCASSRTFGGPEAFFGQGTRLTVV.

J is TRBJ2-2 and V is TRBV11-2, with 8 bases matching TRBD2. CDR3 length equals 16 residues. In germline, CDR1 is SGHAT, CDR2 FQNNGV. V shed 2 bases and J 2 bases; nucleotides not matched to a gene: 4. CDR3 bases: TGTGCCAGCAGCTTAATAAGCGGGAGTAACACCGGGGAGCTGTTTTTT. It encodes CASSLISGSNTGELFF.

This clonotype appeared many times. The chain has TRBV3-1 and TRBJ2-5; possible D gene TRBD1, 6 bases. Germline V lookup: CDR1 LGHDT, CDR2 YNNKEL (reference sequence). The CDR3 totals 15 residues. Deletions cut 0 bases from V and 4 bases from J, with 12 bases between. The CDR3 region has the DNA TGTGCCAGCAGCCAAGATAGGGCAGGGGTAGAGACCCAGTACTTC. Amino acids: CASSQDRAGVETQYF.

There are many counts of this clonotype. The rearrangement uses TRBV2 and TRBJ2-1; 13 bases match TRBD2. From germline, CDR1 is SNHLY and CDR2 FYNNEI. V was pared by 3 bases and J by 4 bases, with 12 bases of the junction left unmatched. CDR3 size: 19 residues. The CDR3 DNA reads as TGTGCCAGCAGTGATCCCGATATACTAGCGGGAGGGCGGTACAATGAGCAGTTCTTC. It translates to CASSDPDILAGGRYNEQFF.

At least ten counts were recorded for this clonotype. The chain carries TRBV5-1 and TRBJ1-1; 8 bases map to TRBD1. This CDR3 is 14 amino acids long. Per the germline V gene, CDR1 is SGHRS and CDR2 is YFSETQ. The trim removed 2 bases at V and 4 bases at J, leaving 4 bases unmatched. CDR3 sequence: CASSFGQGGTEAFF. The CDR3 DNA reads TGCGCCAGCAGCTTCGGACAGGGAGGCACTGAAGCTTTCTTT.

The V and J genes are TRBV27 and TRBJ2-4; 10 nucleotides align to TRBD2. The CDR3 spans 15 residues. The J segment lost 4 bases and the V segment lost 5 bases, leaving 5 bases of the junction unmatched. CDR1 and CDR2 from the germline V gene are MNHEY and SMNVEV (reference sequence). As DNA, the CDR3 is TGTGCCAGCAGTATCCTAGCGGGAGAGAAAAACATTCAGTACTTC. This sequence encodes CASSILAGEKNIQYF.

The chain combines TRBV5-4 with TRBJ2-3; TRBD1 agrees at 7 bases. The CDR3 totals 14 residues. The V segment lost 0 bases and the J segment 6 bases; nucleotides outside the gene matches: 4. Germline V CDR1 and CDR2: SGHNT, YYREEE (reference sequence). This CDR3 reads CASSLEGATDTQYF. DNA for the CDR3: TGTGCCAGCAGCTTGGAGGGGGCGACTGATACGCAGTATTTT.

The chain carries TRBV6-1 and TRBJ1-2; TRBD1 aligns across 9 bases. The germline V gene has CDR1 MNHNS and CDR2 SASEGT. The junction had 4 bases not matched to a gene; V was cut back by 0 bases and J by 8 bases. This CDR3 is 14 amino acids long. Here the CDR3 DNA reads TGTGCCAGCAGTGAAGCTTGGACAGGGGTCGGCTACACCTTC. This translates into CASSEAWTGVGYTF.